Sequencing of this T cell receptor beta chain was carried out in a study of T cell changes during pregnancy in multiple sclerosis. Method: immunoSEQ multiplex PCR; TCRdb's copy keeps in-frame clones and lacks some. This sample yields some 41,000 clones, of which roughly 93% are seen a single time; roughly 8.1% belongs to the top ten. Per the germline V gene, CDR1 is MGHDK and CDR2 is SYGVNS. The CDR3 runs 13 residues. Trimming cost V 6 bases and J 0 bases, with 8 bases left between them. The sample was CD8+ T cells from peripheral blood mononuclear cells, taken in the third trimester of pregnancy. V usage is TRBV25-1 and J usage is TRBJ1-1; the D is unclear. This TCR was sampled from a female donor with multiple sclerosis, enrolled in a pregnancy study. The CDR3 is CASSAQMNTEAFF. CDR3 sequence (DNA): TGTGCCAGCAGCGCACAGATGAACACTGAAGCTTTCTTT.